This T cell receptor beta chain is drawn from a study of T cells after yellow fever vaccination. For the study at large: It was SMART-Seq v4 Ultra Low Input that prepared the fractions with low cell numbers. Study results and limitations: Only a minor proportion of clonotypes was detected across both CD4 and CD8 compartments.

Details on this clonotype: The target antigen is unknown.

As TCR cDNA was made by 5'RACE template switching, a universal primer site and UMIs were added. In TCRdb, the 5' RACE reads were re-called with MiXCR into one record per CDR3 protein. The sample records approximately 90,000 distinct CDR3 sequences, around 5.5% being singletons. V shed 5 bases and J shed 1 base, with 14 bases lying between them. Per the germline V gene, CDR1 is SGHAT and CDR2 is FQNNGV. The CDR3 is 15 residues long. This rearrangement joins TRBV11-2 to TRBJ1-1; a weak D match, TRBD1 (6 bases). The sequencing here drew on CD8+ T cells sorted from PBMCs, taken 10 days after the yellow fever booster vaccination. The TCR originated in a man younger than 35 who received the YFV17D yellow fever vaccine. The CDR3: CASSPWVGQNTEAFF. CDR3 DNA sequence: TGTGCCAGCAGCCCCTGGGTGGGACAGAACACTGAAGCTTTCTTT.